This TCR beta chain was identified during a study of T-cell reconstitution after alpha-beta-depleted transplantation in children. Germline V gene lookup returns CDR1 MNHEY and CDR2 SVGAGI. V trimming: 3 bases; J trimming: 5 bases; junction bases outside the gene matches: 9. CDR3 size: 15 residues. Unique molecular identifiers were incorporated when the TCRbeta library was constructed. TCRdb reprocessed the PCR reads via MiXCR and lists one record per CDR3 protein. The table lists 550,000 to 800,000 distinct CDR3 sequences, roughly 14% of them singletons, with 0.79% in the top ten. Sequencing used PBMCs, obtained before TCRalphabeta/CD19-depleted stem cell transplant. The V gene is TRBV6-5, the J gene TRBJ2-5; TRBD1 matches 7 bases. The sequence was collected from a girl aged 2 to 9 with congenital amegakaryocytic thrombocytopenia, due to receive a stem cell transplant. The CDR3 sequence is CASSYSVGTAETQYF. CDR3 DNA sequence: TGTGCCAGCAGTTATAGTGTTGGGACAGCGGAGACCCAGTACTTC.